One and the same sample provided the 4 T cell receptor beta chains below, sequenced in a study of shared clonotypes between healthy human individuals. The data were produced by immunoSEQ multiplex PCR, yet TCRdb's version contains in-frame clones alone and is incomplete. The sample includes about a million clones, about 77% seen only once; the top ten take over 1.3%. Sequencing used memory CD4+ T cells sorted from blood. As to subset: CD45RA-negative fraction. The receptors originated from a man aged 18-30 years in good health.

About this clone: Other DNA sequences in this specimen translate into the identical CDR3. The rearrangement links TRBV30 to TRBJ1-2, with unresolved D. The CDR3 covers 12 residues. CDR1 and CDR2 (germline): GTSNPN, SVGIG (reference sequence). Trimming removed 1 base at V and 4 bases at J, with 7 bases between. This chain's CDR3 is CAWSGGGYGYTF. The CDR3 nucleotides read TGTGCCTGGAGTGGGGGTGGCTATGGCTACACCTTC.

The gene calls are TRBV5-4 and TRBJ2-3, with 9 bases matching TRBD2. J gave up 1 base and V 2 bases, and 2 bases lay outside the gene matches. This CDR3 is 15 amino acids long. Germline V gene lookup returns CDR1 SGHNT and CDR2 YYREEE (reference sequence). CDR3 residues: CASSFPSGGTDTQYF. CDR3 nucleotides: TGTGCCAGCAGCTTCCCTAGCGGGGGCACAGATACGCAGTATTTT.

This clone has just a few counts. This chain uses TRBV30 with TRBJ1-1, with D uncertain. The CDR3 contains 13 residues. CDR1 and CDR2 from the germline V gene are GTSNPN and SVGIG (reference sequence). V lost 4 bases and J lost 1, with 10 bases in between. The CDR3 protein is CAWTKQANTEAFF. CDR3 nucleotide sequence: TGTGCCTGGACTAAGCAAGCGAACACTGAAGCTTTCTTT.

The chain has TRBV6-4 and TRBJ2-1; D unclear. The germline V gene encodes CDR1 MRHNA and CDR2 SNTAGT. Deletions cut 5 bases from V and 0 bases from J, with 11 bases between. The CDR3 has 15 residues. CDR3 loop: CASSSAPVSYNEQFF. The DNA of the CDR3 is TGTGCCAGCAGTTCGGCCCCAGTCTCCTACAATGAGCAGTTCTTC.